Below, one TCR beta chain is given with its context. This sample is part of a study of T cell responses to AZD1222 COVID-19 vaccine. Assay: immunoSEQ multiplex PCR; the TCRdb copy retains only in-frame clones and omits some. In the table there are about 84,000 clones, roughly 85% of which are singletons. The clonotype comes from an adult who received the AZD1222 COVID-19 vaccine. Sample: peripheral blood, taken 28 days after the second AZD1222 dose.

The CDR3 nucleotides read TGTGCCAGCAGTTCGCCGGGGGCCAACACCGGGGAGCTGTTTTTT. The encoded protein is CASSSPGANTGELFF. The rearrangement joins TRBV6-2 or TRBV6-3 to TRBJ2-2; D assignment may be TRBD1 or TRBD2 (6 bases each). CDR1 is MNHEY, CDR2 SVGEGT, per germline. The CDR3 is 15 amino acids. Trimming removed 4 bases from V and 2 bases from J, with 11 bases in between.